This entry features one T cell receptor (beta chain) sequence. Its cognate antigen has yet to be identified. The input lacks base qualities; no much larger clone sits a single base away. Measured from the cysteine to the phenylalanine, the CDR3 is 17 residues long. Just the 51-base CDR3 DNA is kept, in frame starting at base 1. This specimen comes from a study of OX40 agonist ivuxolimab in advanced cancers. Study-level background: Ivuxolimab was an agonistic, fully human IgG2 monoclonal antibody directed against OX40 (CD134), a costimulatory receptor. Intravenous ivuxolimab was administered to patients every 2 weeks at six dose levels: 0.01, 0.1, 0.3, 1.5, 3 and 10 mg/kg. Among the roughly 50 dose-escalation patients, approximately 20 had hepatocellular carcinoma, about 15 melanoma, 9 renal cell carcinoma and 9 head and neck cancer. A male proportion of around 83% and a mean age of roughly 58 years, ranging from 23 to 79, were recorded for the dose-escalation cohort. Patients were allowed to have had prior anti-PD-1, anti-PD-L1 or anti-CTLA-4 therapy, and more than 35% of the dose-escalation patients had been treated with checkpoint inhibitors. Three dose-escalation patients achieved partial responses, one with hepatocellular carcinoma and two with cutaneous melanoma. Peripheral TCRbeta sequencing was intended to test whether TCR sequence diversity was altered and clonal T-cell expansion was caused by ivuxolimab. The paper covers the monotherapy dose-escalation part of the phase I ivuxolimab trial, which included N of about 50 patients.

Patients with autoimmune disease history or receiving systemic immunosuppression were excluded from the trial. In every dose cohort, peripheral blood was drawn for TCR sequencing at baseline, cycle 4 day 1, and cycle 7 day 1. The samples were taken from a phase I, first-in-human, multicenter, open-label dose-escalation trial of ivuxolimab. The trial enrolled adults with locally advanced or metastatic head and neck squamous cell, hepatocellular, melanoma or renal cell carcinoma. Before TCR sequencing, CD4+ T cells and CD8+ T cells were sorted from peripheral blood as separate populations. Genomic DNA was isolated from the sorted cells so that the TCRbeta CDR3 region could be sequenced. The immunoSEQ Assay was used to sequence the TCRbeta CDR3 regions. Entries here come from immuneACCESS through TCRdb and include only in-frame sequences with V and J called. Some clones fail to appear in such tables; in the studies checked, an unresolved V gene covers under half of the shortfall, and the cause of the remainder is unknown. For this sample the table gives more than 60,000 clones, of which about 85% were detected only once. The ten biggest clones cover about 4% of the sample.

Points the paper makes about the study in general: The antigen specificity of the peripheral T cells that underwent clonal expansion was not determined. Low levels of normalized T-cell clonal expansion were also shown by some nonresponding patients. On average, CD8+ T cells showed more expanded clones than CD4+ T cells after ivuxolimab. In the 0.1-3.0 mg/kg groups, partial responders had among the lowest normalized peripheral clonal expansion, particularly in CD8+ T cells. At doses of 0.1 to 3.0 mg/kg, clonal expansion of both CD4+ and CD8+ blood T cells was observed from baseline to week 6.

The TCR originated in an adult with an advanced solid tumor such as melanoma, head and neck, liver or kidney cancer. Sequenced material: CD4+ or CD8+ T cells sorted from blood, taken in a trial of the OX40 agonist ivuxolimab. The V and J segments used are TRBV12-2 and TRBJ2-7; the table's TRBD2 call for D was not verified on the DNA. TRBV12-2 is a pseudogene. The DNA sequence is TGTGCAAGTCGCTTAGCGGGGCTTATGCGGGAGTGTGACGAGCAGTACTTC. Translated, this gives CASRLAGLMRECDEQYF.